Below are 29 T cell receptor beta chains sequenced from a single sample in a study of regulatory T cells in long-lasting Graves disease. Arm-PCR of CDR3 regions and iRepertoire HTBI primers were the basis on which TCR beta libraries were built. From the multiplex PCR reads, TCRdb called clonotypes with MiXCR, one entry per CDR3 protein. The data contain about 420,000 distinct CDR3 sequences, roughly 15% of them singletons. Time point defined: newly diagnosed GD, antithyroid drugs for less than 3 months. With RNA extracted from PBMCs as input, the TCR library was made. The data also belong to a second study, concerning T cells in Graves' hyperthyroidism and ophthalmopathy.

The sample consisted of peripheral blood mononuclear cells (PBMCs), taken at new diagnosis, from a patient treated with antithyroid drugs. Source of these receptors: a woman aged 18-29 years with Graves disease.

The V call is TRBV19, the J call TRBJ2-1; D perhaps matches TRBD1 (6 bases). Trimming took off 2 bases at V and 8 bases at J, with 13 bases between the two ends. Per the germline V gene, CDR1 is LNHDA and CDR2 is SQIVND (reference sequence). CDR3 size: 14 residues. The CDR3 spells CASSIRSRGDEQFF. As DNA, the CDR3 is TGTGCCAGTAGTATAAGGAGCAGGGGCGATGAGCAGTTCTTC. Drawing the rest from reference TRBV19 and TRBJ2-1, the complete variable domain is DGGITQSPKYLFRKEGQNVTLSCEQNLNHDAMYWYRQDPGQGLRLIYYSQIVNDFQKGDIAEGYSVSREKKESFPLTVTSAQKNPTAFYLCASSIRSRGDEQFFGPGTRLTVL.

This clonotype was observed many times. This chain connects TRBV20-1 to TRBJ2-1; D perhaps matches TRBD1 (6 bases). Deletions cut 6 bases from V and 0 bases from J, with 12 bases between. CDR3 length equals 14 residues. Germline CDR1 reads DFQATT; CDR2 reads SNEGSKA (reference sequence). This CDR3 reads CSAEDSGSYNEQFF. CDR3 nucleotide sequence: TGCAGTGCCGAGGACAGCGGCTCCTACAATGAGCAGTTCTTC.

The chain is built from TRBV5-1 and TRBJ2-5, with D unresolved. This CDR3 has 17 amino acids. V lost 0 bases, J lost 2 bases, and 17 bases lay in between. The germline CDR1 and CDR2 sequences are SGHRS and YFSETQ. CDR3 loop: CASSLDPDAQTQETQYF. CDR3 nucleotides: TGCGCCAGCAGCTTGGATCCCGACGCCCAAACTCAAGAGACCCAGTACTTC.

In this sample, this clonotype turned up a few times. The genes are TRBV5-1 and TRBJ2-3, with 7 bases that match TRBD2. The CDR3 length is 17 residues. V trimming: 1 base; J trimming: 3 bases; junction bases outside the gene matches: 11. Germline CDR1 is SGHRS and CDR2 is YFSETQ. CDR3 in amino acids: CASSLPAGTPETDTQYF. The DNA of the CDR3 is TGCGCCAGCAGCTTGCCAGCGGGGACCCCTGAGACAGATACGCAGTATTTT.

This clonotype was counted many times. The chain links TRBV6-1 to TRBJ2-1, with 10 bases aligning to TRBD1. Germline lookup yields CDR1 MNHNS and CDR2 SASEGT. V gave up 6 bases and J gave up 8 bases; unmatched junction bases: 4. The CDR3 extends over 13 amino acids. The CDR3 sequence is CASRGTGAYEQFF. The CDR3 coding sequence is TGTGCCAGCAGGGGGACAGGGGCATATGAGCAGTTCTTC.

As for this clonotype: Just one base apart from a much larger clone, this may be a read error. The V and J genes are TRBV7-9 and TRBJ2-1, with TRBD1 matching 7 bases. After removal of 5 bases from V and 10 bases from J, the junction contained 8 bases not matched to a gene. The CDR3 consists of 13 residues. The germline V gene has CDR1 SEHNR and CDR2 FQNEAQ (reference sequence). The CDR3: CASSQMTGHEQFF. The CDR3 DNA follows: TGTGCCAGCAGCCAAATGACAGGGCACGAGCAGTTCTTC.

This clonotype came up many times. The chain recombines TRBV28 with TRBJ1-5; D possibly corresponds to TRBD1 (5 bases). The germline gives CDR1 MDHEN, CDR2 SYDVKM. V was trimmed by 4 bases and J by 5 bases, leaving 18 bases between them. This CDR3 comprises 16 residues. CDR3 DNA sequence: TGTGCCAGCAGTTCCTCCCCCGGGGGGGGGGATCAGCCCCAGCATTTT. Translated: CASSSSPGGGDQPQHF.

This clonotype was observed many times. This chain links TRBV7-3 with TRBJ2-1; 10 bases agree with TRBD2. The germline V gene has CDR1 SGHTA and CDR2 FQGTGA. J lost 7 bases, V lost 0 bases, and 6 bases had no gene match. CDR3 size: 16 residues. The CDR3: CASSLTALAGVNEQFF. The CDR3 DNA sequence: TGTGCCAGCAGCTTAACTGCTCTAGCGGGAGTTAATGAGCAGTTCTTC.

This clonotype has a count of ten or more. The rearrangement links TRBV7-6 to TRBJ2-1; 12 nucleotides match TRBD2. The J segment lost 8 bases and the V segment lost 5 bases, leaving 10 bases of the junction unmatched. The CDR3 length is 16 residues. Germline loops: CDR1 SGHVS, CDR2 FNYEAQ. CDR3 in DNA: TGTGCCAGCAGCCTAGGACTAGCGGGATCTAGGGATGAGCAGTTCTTC. This encodes CASSLGLAGSRDEQFF.

This clonotype was seen many times. The chain recombines TRBV6-1 with TRBJ1-2; no definite D call. This CDR3 has 13 amino acids. Germline V CDR1 and CDR2: MNHNS, SASEGT. V lost 5 bases, J lost 6 bases, and 13 bases lay in between. The CDR3 protein is CASSPWAVHGYTF. The CDR3 DNA sequence: TGTGCCAGCAGTCCTTGGGCAGTACATGGCTACACCTTC.

The sample holds many counts of this clonotype. The chain combines TRBV12-3 or TRBV12-4 with TRBJ2-1; no clear D. This CDR3 region has 13 residues. Trimming pared 3 bases from V and 7 bases from J, leaving 10 bases between. CDR3: CASSLAGWNEQFF. The CDR3 nucleotides read TGTGCCAGCAGTTTGGCCGGATGGAATGAGCAGTTCTTC.

This clonotype has only a few counts. Relative to the germline gene, one junction end is altered; a read error may explain this. The chain is built from TRBV7-2 and TRBJ2-7, with 9 bases matching TRBD2. There are 14 residues in the CDR3. CDR1 is SGHTA, CDR2 FQGNSA, per germline. CDR3 protein: CAGSLAGVTYEQYF. In nucleotides, the CDR3 is TGTGCCGGCAGCTTAGCGGGAGTTACCTACGAGCAGTACTTC.

The gene calls are TRBV29-1 and TRBJ2-1, with D tentatively TRBD2 (5 bases). CDR1 SQVTM and CDR2 ANQGSEA come from the germline V gene. V was trimmed by 3 bases and J by 1 base, leaving 10 bases between them. The CDR3 contains 14 residues. CDR3 protein: CSVEVGVSYNEQFF. DNA for the CDR3: TGCAGCGTTGAGGTGGGAGTTTCCTACAATGAGCAGTTCTTC.

The table lists this clonotype with many counts. The rearrangement joins TRBV29-1 to TRBJ2-2, with D tentatively TRBD1 (6 bases). V gave up 5 bases and J gave up 6 bases, with 16 bases separating them. Looked up from germline, CDR1 is SQVTM and CDR2 is ANQGSEA. The CDR3 runs to 14 residues. The chain's CDR3 is CSVLQGSVSGELFF. The CDR3 nucleotides read TGCAGCGTTTTACAGGGTTCGGTTTCCGGGGAGCTGTTTTTT.

The sample holds a few counts of this clonotype. The chain recombines TRBV5-6 with TRBJ1-2; 12 nucleotides agree with TRBD1. J gave up 4 bases and V 7 bases, and 11 bases lay outside the gene matches. CDR3 length: 16 amino acids. Germline loops: CDR1 SGHDT, CDR2 YYEEEE. The CDR3 DNA sequence: TGTGCCAGCCACCCAGGGACAGGGGGCGCCTTCTATGGCTACACCTTC. It is translated as CASHPGTGGAFYGYTF.

This clonotype was seen only a few times. The chain is built from TRBV9 and TRBJ2-1, with TRBD2 matching 7 bases. Per the germline V gene, CDR1 is SGDLS and CDR2 is YYNGEE. The CDR3 runs to 17 residues. With V trimmed by 3 bases and J by 5 bases, 14 bases remained unmatched. The CDR3 protein is CASSGRIIAGVNNEQFF. The CDR3 bases are TGTGCCAGCAGCGGACGGATAATAGCGGGCGTGAACAATGAGCAGTTCTTC.

This clonotype was recorded many times. The chain is built from TRBV6-1 and TRBJ1-5, with D unclear. The V end lost 8 bases, the J end lost 0 bases, and 11 bases lay between the germline ends. This CDR3 spans 14 amino acids. CDR1 MNHNS and CDR2 SASEGT come from the germline V gene. The CDR3 bases are TGTGCCAGCGCATCGACGGATAGCAATCAGCCCCAGCATTTT. Translation gives CASASTDSNQPQHF.

This clonotype was seen a handful of times. V gene TRBV6-2 or TRBV6-3 combines with J gene TRBJ2-1; the D is unclear. CDR3 size: 12 residues. Between the trimmed V and J ends, which lost 7 bases and 5 bases, there was a span of 9 bases. The germline V gene encodes CDR1 MNHEY and CDR2 SVGEGT. The CDR3 spells CASKNRDNEQFF. The CDR3, as DNA: TGTGCCAGCAAAAACCGGGACAATGAGCAGTTCTTC.

This clonotype came up many times. V gene TRBV6-1 combines with J gene TRBJ2-1; D assignment may be TRBD1 or TRBD2 (6 bases each). Germline CDR1 MNHNS, CDR2 SASEGT. V shed 6 bases and J shed 12 bases, with 15 bases lying between them. The CDR3 is 12 amino acids. The DNA for the CDR3 is TGTGCCAGCAGCCGCCAGGGGCGGGGGCAGTTCTTC. Translated, it gives CASSRQGRGQFF.

The chain combines TRBV20-1 with TRBJ1-5; tentative D call: TRBD1 (6 bases). Trimming cost V 5 bases and J 5 bases, with 19 bases left between them. This CDR3 has 15 residues. Looked up from germline, CDR1 is DFQATT and CDR2 is SNEGSKA (reference sequence). The CDR3 sequence: CSAGGSRGRDQPQHF. The CDR3 DNA reads TGCAGTGCTGGGGGCTCAAGAGGGCGGGATCAGCCCCAGCATTTT.

The table lists this clonotype with a few counts. The CDR3 DNA follows: TGTGCCAGCACGGACAGGGATCTCTCGAAGGAGCAGTTCTTC. Translating gives CASTDRDLSKEQFF. The V gene is TRBV7-8, the J gene TRBJ2-1, with 8 bases that match TRBD1. With V trimmed by 7 bases and J by 10 bases, 12 bases remained unmatched. The germline V gene has CDR1 SGHVS and CDR2 FQNEAQ. The CDR3 is made up of 14 amino acids.

In this sample, this clonotype turned up many times. The chain combines TRBV12-3 or TRBV12-4 with TRBJ1-5; TRBD1 agrees at 8 bases. The CDR3 is 15 residues long. Trimming took 5 bases from V and 2 from J; bases not matched to a gene: 5. The CDR3 sequence: CASSDRGRGNQPQHF. CDR3 in DNA: TGTGCCAGCAGTGACAGGGGCCGTGGCAATCAGCCCCAGCATTTT.

This clonotype occurred many times. The chain joins TRBV12-3 or TRBV12-4 to TRBJ1-5; D gene unclear. This CDR3 is 17 amino acids long. V was clipped by 6 bases and J by 0 bases, with 18 bases between them. The CDR3 protein is CASSPRRVAASNQPQHF. The CDR3 DNA reads TGTGCCAGCAGCCCCCGACGGGTGGCAGCTAGCAATCAGCCCCAGCATTTT.

The chain recombines TRBV5-5 with TRBJ1-2; TRBD1 matches at 11 bases. The CDR3 is 17 amino acids. Germline CDR1 is SGHKS and CDR2 is YYEKEE (reference sequence). V lost 3 bases, J lost 4 bases, and 11 bases stayed unmatched. The CDR3 bases are TGTGCCAGCAGCTCCACCGGACAGGGGGCGAGTCGCTATGGCTACACCTTC. It is translated as CASSSTGQGASRYGYTF.

V is TRBV30 and J is TRBJ2-1, with 7 bases matching TRBD2. CDR1 and CDR2 from the germline V gene are GTSNPN and SVGIG (reference sequence). The CDR3 consists of 13 residues. Germline trimming cut 3 bases from V and 7 bases from J; bases unmatched to any gene: 6. CDR3 sequence reads: CAWSLTSSNEQFF. The CDR3 nucleotides read TGTGCCTGGAGCCTGACTAGCTCAAATGAGCAGTTCTTC.

The chain uses TRBV9 and TRBJ2-2; a possible D gene is TRBD2 (5 bases). Germline lookup yields CDR1 SGDLS and CDR2 YYNGEE. The CDR3 consists of 15 residues. V lost 2 bases and J 0 bases, leaving 8 bases between the germline ends. CDR3 protein: CASSVSGTNTGELFF. As DNA, the CDR3 is TGTGCCAGCAGCGTCTCCGGGACGAACACCGGGGAGCTGTTTTTT.

This clonotype has ten or more counts. The V and J genes are TRBV27 and TRBJ1-4; 8 bases agree with TRBD1. From germline, CDR1 is MNHEY and CDR2 SMNVEV (reference sequence). The CDR3 contains 14 residues. V shed 6 bases and J 3 bases; nucleotides not matched to a gene: 3. CDR3 DNA: TGTGCCAGCAGAAACAGGGGGGCTAATGAAAAACTGTTTTTT. It translates to CASRNRGANEKLFF.

This clonotype occurred many times. Compared with germline, one end of the junction differs, possibly owing to a read error. The J gene is TRBJ2-1, the V gene TRBV12-3 or TRBV12-4, with 8 bases fitting TRBD2. This CDR3 is 14 amino acids long. The CDR3 DNA reads TGTGCCAGCAGTTTATCGGGGGGGAGGAATGAGCAGCTCTTC. The encoded protein is CASSLSGGRNEQLF.

In regard to this clonotype: With a much larger clone just one base away, this may be a read error. The V and J genes are TRBV28 and TRBJ2-3, with a weak D call TRBD1 (6 bases). The J call is uncertain, as TRBJ1-5 better fits the DNA end. The CDR3 sequence is 14 residues long. Germline CDR1 MDHEN, CDR2 SYDVKM. The CDR3 DNA follows: TGTGCCAGCAGCCCAGGGGATACCCCAGATACGCAGCATTTT. Translated, it gives CASSPGDTPDTQHF.